This T cell receptor beta chain was identified during a study of technical replicates of blood from a handful of donors. V lost 5 bases to trimming and J lost 3 bases; unmatched junction nucleotides: 13. Looked up from germline, CDR1 is SGHTA and CDR2 is FQGTGA. The CDR3 length is 16 residues. Profiled with immunoSEQ multiplex PCR; TCRdb holds only in-frame clones, not every one. Among about 56,000 clones listed, about 91% were seen once. Source material: PBMCs. This TCR derives from a human donor in good health. Some clones in this sample may be carry-over from other donors' samples. The chain combines TRBV7-3 with TRBJ2-7; 7 bases map to TRBD2. The CDR3 is CASSRSGGERLYEQYF. DNA for the CDR3: TGTGCCAGCAGCAGGAGTGGGGGGGAGAGGCTCTACGAGCAGTACTTC.